The rows below give T cell receptor beta chains drawn from one sample of a study of yellow fever vaccine responses in identical twins. TCRdb redid the calling of the RT-PCR reads with MiXCR, one entry per CDR3 protein. The repertoire holds some 9,900 distinct CDR3 sequences, with less than 90% as singletons. The sequencing used T cells from blood (PBMCs), unsorted or a sorted subset (not recorded which), collected before or after yellow fever vaccination (not recorded which). These receptor sequences come from a woman between 18 and 30 years old who received the yellow fever vaccine. Both conserved end residues are part of each CDR3. Each record gives: V gene, clone size, D gene, J gene, CDR3 protein, CDR3 DNA. D genes are given only for firm matches. Rows give clone size only sometimes, using once, few, many, or a class for an expanded clone.

TRBV24-1	-	TRBD2	TRBJ2-2	CATSDKDLAGANGELFF	TGTGCCACCAGTGACAAAGACCTAGCGGGAGCGAACGGGGAGCTGTTTTTT
TRBV2	-	-	TRBJ2-2	CASSVGSNTGELFF	TGTGCCAGCAGTGTCGGGAGTAACACCGGGGAGCTGTTTTTT
TRBV2	-	TRBD2	TRBJ2-1	CASSEGPASGRYNEQFF	TGTGCCAGCAGTGAAGGCCCCGCAAGCGGGAGGTACAATGAGCAGTTCTTC
TRBV10-1	few	-	TRBJ1-5	CATSVVNQPQHF	TGCGCCACCAGCGTCGTAAATCAGCCCCAGCATTTT
TRBV12-3/TRBV12-4	-	-	TRBJ2-7	CASSFSYEQYF	TGTGCCAGCAGTTTCTCCTACGAGCAGTACTTC
TRBV5-1	-	TRBD2	TRBJ2-3	CASSLDSGRADTQYF	TGCGCCAGCAGCTTGGATAGCGGGAGGGCGGATACGCAGTATTTT
TRBV4-1	-	-	TRBJ2-1	CASSQGGESSYNEQFF	TGCGCCAGCAGCCAAGGCGGGGAGAGCTCCTACAATGAGCAGTTCTTC
TRBV11-3	-	-	TRBJ2-5	CASSFSAGYETQYF	TGTGCCAGCAGCTTTTCGGCGGGATACGAGACCCAGTACTTC
TRBV5-1	once	-	TRBJ2-5	CASSLRQPQETQYF	TGCGCCAGCAGCTTGCGACAGCCCCAAGAGACCCAGTACTTC
TRBV11-3	-	-	TRBJ2-1	CASSFEQDNEQFF	TGTGCCAGCAGCTTCGAACAGGACAATGAGCAGTTCTTC
TRBV7-1	once	-	TRBJ2-5	CASSPSHRGAVDGETQYF	TGTGCCAGCAGCCCATCGCACCGGGGGGCCGTCGATGGAGAGACCCAGTACTTC
TRBV6-4	few	-	TRBJ1-1	CASTPLPGRSTEAFF	TGTGCCAGCACCCCCTTACCGGGCAGAAGCACTGAAGCTTTCTTT
TRBV28	-	-	TRBJ2-3	CASSLAIPTDTQYF	TGTGCCAGCAGTCTAGCGATTCCCACAGATACGCAGTATTTT
TRBV6-1	-	-	TRBJ2-7	CASSLKAGSSYEQYF	TGTGCCAGCAGTCTAAAAGCGGGTTCCTCCTACGAGCAGTACTTC
TRBV15	-	-	TRBJ1-5	CATLESGVFGPQHF	TGTGCCACACTAGAAAGTGGGGTGTTTGGGCCCCAGCATTTT
TRBV19	-	-	TRBJ1-2	CASSILKGGSYGYTF	TGTGCCAGTAGTATTCTAAAGGGAGGGTCCTATGGCTACACCTTC
TRBV2	-	-	TRBJ2-5	CASSELETQYF	TGTGCCAGCAGTGAACTGGAGACCCAGTACTTC
TRBV5-1	once	-	TRBJ2-5	CASSPGVGDQETQYF	TGCGCCAGCAGCCCCGGCGTGGGGGACCAAGAGACCCAGTACTTC
TRBV29-1	-	TRBD2	TRBJ2-7	CSVEGTSFYEQYF	TGCAGCGTTGAAGGGACTAGCTTCTACGAGCAGTACTTC
TRBV20-1	-	TRBD1	TRBJ2-7	CSAIGDRGYEQYF	TGCAGTGCTATCGGAGACAGGGGCTACGAGCAGTACTTC
TRBV2	-	-	TRBJ2-1	CASSETGTIGNEQFF	TGTGCCAGCAGTGAAACAGGTACTATCGGAAATGAGCAGTTCTTC
TRBV24-1	-	TRBD2	TRBJ2-1	CATSDMGEGLNEQFF	TGTGCCACCAGTGATATGGGGGAGGGCCTAAATGAGCAGTTCTTC
TRBV11-3	-	-	TRBJ2-2	CASSLDLTRPNTGELFF	TGTGCCAGCAGCTTAGATCTTACCCGCCCGAACACCGGGGAGCTGTTTTTT
TRBV11-3	few	-	TRBJ2-7	CASSLVGYEQYF	TGTGCCAGCAGCTTGGTGGGGTACGAGCAGTACTTC
TRBV20-1	-	-	TRBJ2-3	CSARTGTTSTDTQYF	TGCAGTGCTAGGACCGGGACCACCAGCACAGATACGCAGTATTTT
TRBV29-1	-	TRBD2	TRBJ2-1	CSAEGSSGATYNEQFF	TGCAGCGCTGAGGGGTCTAGCGGGGCGACCTACAATGAGCAGTTCTTC
TRBV11-3	-	TRBD2	TRBJ2-1	CASSLGLAGNNEQFF	TGTGCCAGCAGCTTAGGACTAGCGGGGAACAATGAGCAGTTCTTC
TRBV10-3	few	TRBD1	TRBJ1-2	CAISKTGRDRRSYGYTF	TGTGCCATCAGTAAAACCGGCCGGGACAGGAGAAGCTATGGCTACACCTTC
TRBV2	-	TRBD1	TRBJ2-2	CASSVGQRGELFF	TGTGCCAGCAGCGTGGGACAGCGCGGGGAGCTGTTTTTT
TRBV15	-	-	TRBJ2-3	CATSRVSSRTTDTQYF	TGTGCCACCAGCAGAGTGAGTAGCAGGACCACAGATACGCAGTATTTT
TRBV13	-	TRBD1	TRBJ2-1	CASKGQGYNEQFF	TGTGCCAGCAAGGGACAGGGGTACAATGAGCAGTTCTTC
TRBV10-3	-	TRBD2	TRBJ2-1	CAISESTGGRAYNEQFF	TGTGCCATCAGTGAGTCCACGGGCGGGAGAGCATACAATGAGCAGTTCTTC
TRBV28	-	-	TRBJ2-5	CASSPWTDNQETQYF	TGTGCCAGCAGTCCGTGGACAGATAACCAAGAGACCCAGTACTTC